There are a few counts of the clone carrying this T cell receptor beta chain. Its specificity is unknown. Expressed TCRB transcripts were sequenced because the entire RNA isolate underwent reverse transcription. Clones were read by immunoSEQ multiplex PCR, and TCRdb kept only the in-frame ones, dropping some. The data show more than 130,000 clones, with about 7% seen just once and around 1.5% held by the top ten. Via the markers CD45RO/CCR7/CD25/CD127/CD95/CD27, stem cell-like memory, regulatory, central memory and naive CD4+ cells were sorted. The sample originates from a study of beta chain features in type 1 diabetes. The CDR3 runs to 14 residues. The germline V gene encodes CDR1 SEHNR and CDR2 FQNEAQ (reference sequence). V trimming: 5 bases; J trimming: 3 bases; junction bases outside the gene matches: 4. Study observations and caveats: Naive, central memory and Treg TCRB repertoires seemed to resemble each other more closely in patients than they did in healthy donors. It was not settled here whether HLA type affects TCRB rearrangement.

This sequence joins TRBV7-9 and TRBJ2-1; 7 bases are a match to TRBD1. This sequence originates from a woman in her twenties or thirties in good health. Source material: central memory CD4+ T cells from blood. This CDR3 is CASSPGQVYNEQFF. CDR3 DNA: TGTGCCAGCAGCCCAGGACAGGTCTACAATGAGCAGTTCTTC.